Listed below are T cell receptor beta chains from one sample, sequenced in a study of T cells in Graves' hyperthyroidism and ophthalmopathy. TCRdb re-called the multiplex PCR reads through MiXCR, storing one row per CDR3 protein. The sample yields about 690,000 distinct CDR3 sequences, around a sixth seen once. The sequenced material came from blood. The source is a man between 50 and 59 years old with Graves' hyperthyroidism. The CDR3 runs from the conserved cysteine through the conserved F or W. The D gene is left open where the match is weak. Some rows have no size entry. The others give once, few or many, or a class for an expanded clone.

DNA: TGTGCCAGCAGCTACGGGACAGGGTCCTGGGAGCAGTACTTC
CDR3: CASSYGTGSWEQYF
J: TRBJ2-7
D: TRBD1
V: TRBV5-6
size: -

DNA: TGTGCCAGCAGTTGGGGGGCAGGGGGAAACACCATATATTTT
CDR3: CASSWGAGGNTIYF
J: TRBJ1-3
D: -
V: TRBV12-3/TRBV12-4
size: many

DNA: TGTGCCAGCGTTGTGGGGGATGCCGGGGCCAACGTCCTGACTTTC
CDR3: CASVVGDAGANVLTF
J: TRBJ2-6
D: -
V: TRBV2
size: few

DNA: TGTGCCAGCAGTTTGACTAGCGGGAGTGCCGGGGAGCTGTTTTTT
CDR3: CASSLTSGSAGELFF
J: TRBJ2-2
D: TRBD2
V: TRBV6-4
size: -

DNA: TGCGCCAGCAGCTTCTGGCGTGGGACAGCCCAAGAGACCCAGTACTTC
CDR3: CASSFWRGTAQETQYF
J: TRBJ2-5
D: TRBD1
V: TRBV5-1
size: many

DNA: TGTGCCAGCAAACGGGGGATAGCGGGAGATACAGATACGCAGTATTTT
CDR3: CASKRGIAGDTDTQYF
J: TRBJ2-3
D: TRBD2
V: TRBV6-2/TRBV6-3
size: few

DNA: TGTGCCAGTACGGATACGGGTCTTGTAGGATACTACAGCAATCAGCCCCAGCATTTT
CDR3: CASTDTGLVGYYSNQPQHF
J: TRBJ1-5
D: -
V: TRBV19
size: few

DNA: TGTGCCAGCAGTATCAGGGAGCAAAATTCACCCCTCCACTTT
CDR3: CASSIREQNSPLHF
J: TRBJ1-6
D: -
V: TRBV6-1
size: many

DNA: TGTGCCAGCAGCGCCTTGAGGGGACAAGAGACCCAGTACTTC
CDR3: CASSALRGQETQYF
J: TRBJ2-5
D: -
V: TRBV11-2
size: many

DNA: TGTGCCAGCAGCCAAGTCGGGACGGGAGTCGCAGATACGCAGTATTTT
CDR3: CASSQVGTGVADTQYF
J: TRBJ2-3
D: -
V: TRBV3-1
size: many

DNA: TGTGCCACCTCCCAGCAGGAGGGTTCAGGAAACACCATATATTTT
CDR3: CATSQQEGSGNTIYF
J: TRBJ1-3
D: -
V: TRBV12-3/TRBV12-4
size: -

DNA: TGTGCCAGCAGTTACCGGACAGGGGGAACCGGGGAGCTGTTTTTT
CDR3: CASSYRTGGTGELFF
J: TRBJ2-2
D: TRBD1
V: TRBV28
size: many

DNA: TGTGCCATCAGTAATCTGGACATAGCGGGTAAGAATGAGCAGTTCTTC
CDR3: CAISNLDIAGKNEQFF
J: TRBJ2-1
D: TRBD2
V: TRBV10-3
size: many

DNA: TGTGCCAGCAGCGTAGCCTTGGAGAGCTCTGGGGCCAACGTCCTGACTTTC
CDR3: CASSVALESSGANVLTF
J: TRBJ2-6
D: -
V: TRBV9
size: -

DNA: TGTGCCAGCAGCCAAGATGGACCTCGGGAGCAGTACTTC
CDR3: CASSQDGPREQYF
J: TRBJ2-7
D: -
V: TRBV14
size: -

DNA: TGTGCCAGCAGTTTAACACAGGGGAGGAATGAAAAACTGTTTTTT
CDR3: CASSLTQGRNEKLFF
J: TRBJ1-4
D: TRBD1
V: TRBV28
size: few

DNA: TGCAGTGCTAGGGGGGGGGCGGGCAATCAGCCCCAGCATTTT
CDR3: CSARGGAGNQPQHF
J: TRBJ1-5
D: -
V: TRBV20-1
size: many

DNA: TGTGCCAGCCATAAGGCGACTAATGAAAAACTGTTTTTT
CDR3: CASHKATNEKLFF
J: TRBJ1-4
D: -
V: TRBV28
size: many

DNA: TGTGCCAGCAGCAGGGCGGGCGAGACCCAGTACTTC
CDR3: CASSRAGETQYF
J: TRBJ2-5
D: -
V: TRBV27
size: many

DNA: TGTGCCTGGAGTGCCAGGACGGCGGGTGCTGAAGCTTTCTTT
CDR3: CAWSARTAGAEAFF
J: TRBJ1-1
D: -
V: TRBV30
size: -

DNA: TGTGCCAGCAGTTTGGGGCAGGGTGGTATAGAGACCCAGTACTTC
CDR3: CASSLGQGGIETQYF
J: TRBJ2-5
D: -
V: TRBV2
size: -

DNA: TGTGCCAGCAGCTTGTGGGACAGGGTCGCTCGGCAGTACTTC
CDR3: CASSLWDRVARQYF
J: TRBJ2-7
D: TRBD1
V: TRBV5-6
size: few

DNA: TGTGCCAGCAGCTTAAAGGTCGGCACTGAAGCTTTCTTT
CDR3: CASSLKVGTEAFF
J: TRBJ1-1
D: -
V: TRBV11-2
size: many

DNA: TGTGCCAGCAGCGTAGAATTGGCGCCTTACGAGCAGTACTTC
CDR3: CASSVELAPYEQYF
J: TRBJ2-7
D: -
V: TRBV9
size: -

DNA: TGCAGTGCTAGAGATCCAAGCGGTTCCTACAATGAGCAGTTCTTC
CDR3: CSARDPSGSYNEQFF
J: TRBJ2-1
D: -
V: TRBV20-1
size: few

DNA: TGTGCCAGCAGTTATGTTATGAACACTGAAGCTTTCTTT
CDR3: CASSYVMNTEAFF
J: TRBJ1-1
D: -
V: TRBV6-2/TRBV6-3
size: many

DNA: TGTGCCAGCAGTTTAACAGCGGGAGGATTCGAGCAGTACTTC
CDR3: CASSLTAGGFEQYF
J: TRBJ2-7
D: TRBD2
V: TRBV12-3/TRBV12-4
size: many

DNA: TGTGCCAGCAGCGTGGCTAGCGGGAACTACGAGCAGTACTTC
CDR3: CASSVASGNYEQYF
J: TRBJ2-7
D: TRBD2
V: TRBV9
size: many

DNA: TGTGCCGGGTCCAGACAGGGGTGGAATGAGCAGTTCTTC
CDR3: CAGSRQGWNEQFF
J: TRBJ2-1
D: TRBD1
V: TRBV30
size: -

DNA: TGTGCCAGCAGACCGGGGATACATCAGCCCCAGCATTTT
CDR3: CASRPGIHQPQHF
J: TRBJ1-5
D: -
V: TRBV27
size: -

DNA: TGTGCCAGCAGTTTACAGCGGGGAGCCTACGAGCAGTACTTC
CDR3: CASSLQRGAYEQYF
J: TRBJ2-7
D: TRBD2
V: TRBV28
size: few

DNA: TGTGCCAGCAGCTCCATTACAGATCCGCAGTATTTT
CDR3: CASSSITDPQYF
J: TRBJ2-3
D: -
V: TRBV11-2
size: -

DNA: TGTGCCCGGAGTACGTCGCCGTGGCAACAGGGGATCCACGAGCAGTACTTC
CDR3: CARSTSPWQQGIHEQYF
J: TRBJ2-7
D: TRBD1
V: TRBV30
size: -

DNA: TGTGCCAGCAGTGCCGGGGGGTACGAGCAGTACTTC
CDR3: CASSAGGYEQYF
J: TRBJ2-7
D: TRBD2
V: TRBV6-1
size: many

DNA: TGTGCCAGCAGTTACGGGGACAGGAACACTGAAGCTTTCTTT
CDR3: CASSYGDRNTEAFF
J: TRBJ1-1
D: TRBD1
V: TRBV6-5
size: -

DNA: TGCAGTGCCGCATCTGCTGGGACAGGGGATCAGCCCCAGCATTTT
CDR3: CSAASAGTGDQPQHF
J: TRBJ1-5
D: TRBD1
V: TRBV20-1
size: -

DNA: TGTGCCAGCAGTGAATTGCGGGACCACGGGGAGCTGTTTTTT
CDR3: CASSELRDHGELFF
J: TRBJ2-2
D: -
V: TRBV25-1
size: -

DNA: TGTGCCAGCAGCTTAGTTGGCAGGGTGAACACTGAAGCTTTCTTT
CDR3: CASSLVGRVNTEAFF
J: TRBJ1-1
D: -
V: TRBV7-2
size: many

DNA: TGTGCCATCAGTGAGCCGGGACAGGGGTCCTACAATGAGCAGTTCTTC
CDR3: CAISEPGQGSYNEQFF
J: TRBJ2-1
D: TRBD1
V: TRBV10-3
size: many

DNA: TGTGCCAGCAGCCCATACAGGGTTGGCACTGAAGCTTTCTTT
CDR3: CASSPYRVGTEAFF
J: TRBJ1-1
D: -
V: TRBV7-2
size: many

DNA: TGTGCCAGCAGTTACTCGCGGGGTTCCTACACTGAAGCTTTCTTT
CDR3: CASSYSRGSYTEAFF
J: TRBJ1-1
D: -
V: TRBV6-6
size: many

DNA: TGTGCCAGCTCACCAGGGACTAGTAAAGACGAGCAGTACTTC
CDR3: CASSPGTSKDEQYF
J: TRBJ2-7
D: TRBD2
V: TRBV18
size: many

DNA: TGTGCCAGCAGCTTAGCAGAGGAGGCCGAGCAGTACTTC
CDR3: CASSLAEEAEQYF
J: TRBJ2-7
D: -
V: TRBV7-6
size: many

DNA: TGTGCCAGCAGCTTAGCGTCTGGGGGTGTGGGGAACAATCAGCCCCAGCATTTT
CDR3: CASSLASGGVGNNQPQHF
J: TRBJ1-5
D: -
V: TRBV11-2
size: -

DNA: TGTGCCATCAGTGAGAGAGTTGGGACAGAGAATGGCTACACCTTC
CDR3: CAISERVGTENGYTF
J: TRBJ1-2
D: TRBD1
V: TRBV10-3
size: many

DNA: TGTGCCAGCAGCTTAGCCCTAGCGGGCGCGGAGACCCAGTACTTC
CDR3: CASSLALAGAETQYF
J: TRBJ2-5
D: TRBD2
V: TRBV7-2
size: few

DNA: TGTGCCAGCAGCGCGAGCAGGGAATACATTCAGTACTTC
CDR3: CASSASREYIQYF
J: TRBJ2-4
D: -
V: TRBV3-1
size: few